This T cell receptor (beta chain) emerged from a study of CD8 T cells in Susac syndrome. The multiple sclerosis control cohort comprised treatment-naive individuals presenting with stable or active relapsing-remitting disease. The CDR3 consists of 14 residues. Germline V gene sequence: CDR1 MNHNY, CDR2 SVGAGI (reference sequence). Trimming removed 7 bases from V and 7 bases from J; junction bases left unmatched: 12. Random-hexamer reverse transcription was applied to about 0.5 to 1 ug RNA. Amplification of the TCR beta CDR3 was carried out by immunoSEQ multiplex PCR, which spanned a total of 54 Vbeta and 13 Jbeta segments. TCRdb passed the immunoSEQ multiplex PCR reads through MiXCR, listing each CDR3 protein once. The sample yields some 300,000 distinct CDR3 sequences, around nine tenths seen once.

The sample comprised CD8+ T cells from PBMCs. J is TRBJ2-7 and V is TRBV6-6, with TRBD2 matching 8 bases. The TCR sequence derives from a human donor with multiple sclerosis. DNA of the CDR3: TGTGCCAGCACCCCAGGACTAGCTCGGGGGGAGCAGTACTTC. Encoded protein: CASTPGLARGEQYF.